Below are 8 T cell receptor beta chains sequenced from a single sample in a study of blood T cell repertoires in COVID-19 (dated by TCRdb to the early 2020s). Libraries were made using the immunoSEQ multiplex PCR assay. Here the immuneACCESS table is served through TCRdb, limited to in-frame sequences with V and J called. Missing clones are a known gap in these copies; in checked studies unresolved V genes cover under half, and the rest lacks a known reason. This sample is represented by about 36,000 clones; around 91% of them were singletons. 25% to 30% of the sample is in the top ten clones. Sequenced: peripheral blood. Receptor source: a man in his sixties with active or convalescent COVID-19.

In DNA form, the CDR3 reads TGTGCCAGCAGTGGCTCTCGCTACGAGCAGTACTTC. Residues: CASSGSRYEQYF. The genes are TRBV28 and TRBJ2-7, with unresolved D. Germline V gene lookup returns CDR1 MDHEN and CDR2 SYDVKM. The CDR3 runs to 12 residues. V lost 5 bases to trimming and J lost 3 bases, with 8 bases between them. Based on the CDR3 plus reference TRBV28 and TRBJ2-7, the full variable domain is DVKVTQSSRYLVKRTGEKVFLECVQDMDHENMFWYRQDPGLGLRLIYFSYDVKMKEKGDIPEGYSVSREKKERFSLILESASTNQTSMYLCASSGSRYEQYFGPGTRLTVT.

The rearrangement uses TRBV18 and TRBJ1-3; D is perhaps TRBD1 (5 bases). The germline gives CDR1 KGHSH, CDR2 LQKENI. Deletions cut 3 bases from V and 2 bases from J, with 11 bases between. This CDR3 is 15 amino acids long. The CDR3 protein is CASSPYQGTGNTIYF. The CDR3 nucleotides read TGTGCCAGCTCACCCTACCAGGGTACTGGAAACACCATATATTTT.

This clone was seen just once. The chain is built from TRBV5-1 and TRBJ2-2, with D perhaps matching TRBD1 (6 bases). Germline V gene data show CDR1 as SGHRS and CDR2 as YFSETQ. This CDR3 has 15 residues. Trimming pared 3 bases from V and 0 bases from J, leaving 9 bases between. CDR3 residues: CASSSGQTNTGELFF. In DNA form, the CDR3 reads TGCGCCAGCAGCTCCGGACAGACGAACACCGGGGAGCTGTTTTTT.

The V call is TRBV28, the J call TRBJ2-7; TRBD2 matches at 12 bases. Germline loops: CDR1 MDHEN, CDR2 SYDVKM. V was pared by 3 bases and J by 2 bases, with 5 bases of the junction left unmatched. The CDR3 has 16 residues. Here the CDR3 reads CASSLSGLAGPYEQYF. The CDR3 DNA follows: TGTGCCAGCAGTTTGAGTGGACTAGCGGGACCCTACGAGCAGTACTTC.

This chain connects TRBV6-5 to TRBJ2-7; tentatively, D is TRBD1 (6 bases). CDR1 is MNHEY, CDR2 SVGAGI, per germline. There are 14 residues in the CDR3. The ends were cut back, 2 bases at V and 5 bases at J, with 13 bases in the middle. The chain's CDR3 is CASSYGRGVDEQYF. The DNA for the CDR3 is TGTGCCAGCAGTTACGGCAGGGGTGTCGACGAGCAGTACTTC.

The chain links TRBV23-1 to TRBJ1-4, with D possibly matching TRBD1 (6 bases). TRBV23-1 is an ORF, with its function uncertain. This CDR3 contains 17 residues. V lost 3 bases and J lost 8, with 22 bases in between. The CDR3 nucleotides read TGCGCCAGCAGTCAGTCCCCCTGCCGGGACACCTTGGAAAAACTGTTTTTT. Translation: CASSQSPCRDTLEKLFF.

V and J are TRBV5-1 and TRBJ2-1, with D possibly TRBD2 on 5 matching bases. CDR1 is SGHRS, CDR2 YFSETQ, per germline. Trimming stripped 4 bases from V and 6 bases from J, with 11 bases between. The CDR3 totals 13 residues. This CDR3 is CASSPLGRNEQFF. The CDR3 DNA is TGCGCCAGCAGCCCACTAGGGCGCAATGAGCAGTTCTTC. The variable domain in full, completed from reference TRBV5-1 and TRBJ2-1, reads KAGVTQTPRYLIKTRGQQVTLSCSPISGHRSVSWYQQTPGQGLQFLFEYFSETQRNKGNFPGRFSGRQFSNSRSEMNVSTLELGDSALYLCASSPLGRNEQFFGPGTRLTVL.

The chain uses TRBV4-2 and TRBJ2-5, with 7 bases lining up with TRBD1. Per germline, CDR1 LGHNA and CDR2 YNFKEQ. Losses at the gene ends were 1 base for V and 3 bases for J; bases not matched to a gene: 14. The CDR3 runs to 18 residues. The CDR3 nucleotides are TGTGCCAGCAGCCAAGTATCGCCCAGGCAGGGGGTAGAAGAGACCCAGTACTTC. This encodes CASSQVSPRQGVEETQYF.